These T cell receptor beta chains were read from a single sample in a study of T cells in Graves' hyperthyroidism and ophthalmopathy. From the multiplex PCR reads, TCRdb called clonotypes with MiXCR, one entry per CDR3 protein. The sample includes roughly 800,000 distinct CDR3 sequences, about two fifths seen only once; the top ten take about 9%. The sample consisted of blood. Receptors originate from a man between 18 and 29 years old with Graves' hyperthyroidism. Both conserved end residues are part of each CDR3. D genes are given only for firm matches. Only some rows state a clone size, as once, few, many or a class for expanded clones.

J: TRBJ1-5; size: few; V: TRBV10-3; D: -; DNA: TGTGCCAGCAGTGGAGGGGTCAATCAGCCCCAGCATTTT; CDR3: CASSGGVNQPQHF
J: TRBJ1-5; size: -; V: TRBV20-1; D: -; DNA: TGCAGTCCTAGAGGGGTAGGGACAAATCAGCCCCAGCATTTT; CDR3: CSPRGVGTNQPQHF
J: TRBJ2-7; size: -; V: TRBV29-1; D: -; DNA: TGCAGCGTTGAAGAGGGCCCCTACGAGCAGTACTTC; CDR3: CSVEEGPYEQYF
J: TRBJ2-3; size: few; V: TRBV10-3; D: -; DNA: TGTGCCATCCTCGGGGAGAAAATAGATACGCAGTATTTT; CDR3: CAILGEKIDTQYF
J: TRBJ2-6; size: -; V: TRBV19; D: -; DNA: TGTGCCAGTAGTGATCCGGGACACGGGGCCAACGTCCTGACTTTC; CDR3: CASSDPGHGANVLTF
J: TRBJ2-5; size: -; V: TRBV10-3; D: -; DNA: TGTGCCCGCAGTTACCGGATCACGGCGCCCCAAGAGACCCAGTACTTC; CDR3: CARSYRITAPQETQYF
J: TRBJ1-5; size: -; V: TRBV12-3/TRBV12-4; D: -; DNA: TGTGCCAGCACCCGTGGATCTTTCCAGCCCCAGCATTTT; CDR3: CASTRGSFQPQHF
J: TRBJ1-3; size: -; V: TRBV6-5; D: TRBD1; DNA: TGTGCCAGCAGTGGGACAGGGGCTGGAAACACCATATATTTT; CDR3: CASSGTGAGNTIYF
J: TRBJ2-5; size: many; V: TRBV2; D: -; DNA: TGTGCCAGCAGTGAAGCTCAACCGGCCGAGACCCAGTACTTC; CDR3: CASSEAQPAETQYF
J: TRBJ1-4; size: -; V: TRBV11-3; D: -; DNA: TGTGCCAGCAGCCAGGGCGGGGATAATGAAAAACTGTTTTTT; CDR3: CASSQGGDNEKLFF
J: TRBJ1-1; size: few; V: TRBV7-2; D: TRBD1; DNA: TGTGCCAGCAGCTCCCTAGGGGGCCGAAGCACTGAAGCTTTCTTT; CDR3: CASSSLGGRSTEAFF
J: TRBJ2-5; size: few; V: TRBV6-2/TRBV6-3; D: TRBD2; DNA: TGTGCCAGCAGTCTGACTAGCGGGGGGCTACGTGAGACCCAGTACTTC; CDR3: CASSLTSGGLRETQYF
J: TRBJ2-3; size: -; V: TRBV9; D: -; DNA: TGTGCCAGCAGCCCCCGTGTGGGGGGAAACACAGATACGCAGTATTTT; CDR3: CASSPRVGGNTDTQYF
J: TRBJ2-7; size: -; V: TRBV29-1; D: TRBD1; DNA: TGCAGCTTGGGGACAGGTCCCTCCTACGAGCAGTACTTC; CDR3: CSLGTGPSYEQYF
J: TRBJ1-4; size: -; V: TRBV27; D: TRBD1; DNA: TGTGCCAGCAGAGAGTATAGACAGGGCACGCGTGGCGTCGATGAAAAACTGTTTTTT; CDR3: CASREYRQGTRGVDEKLFF
J: TRBJ2-7; size: many; V: TRBV10-3; D: TRBD2; DNA: TGTGCCATCACCTGGGAGCGGGATACCTACGAGCAGTACTTC; CDR3: CAITWERDTYEQYF
J: TRBJ1-2; size: few; V: TRBV5-6; D: -; DNA: TGTGCCAGCAGCACCTCGACAGGCCGTGGCTACACCTTC; CDR3: CASSTSTGRGYTF
J: TRBJ2-7; size: few; V: TRBV14; D: -; DNA: TGTGCCAGCGGCCGGAACCCCTACGAGCAGTACTTC; CDR3: CASGRNPYEQYF
J: TRBJ1-5; size: many; V: TRBV20-1; D: -; DNA: TGCAGTGCTATGGCTGGAGGGGGATATAGCAATCAGCCCCAGCATTTT; CDR3: CSAMAGGGYSNQPQHF
J: TRBJ1-1; size: -; V: TRBV2; D: TRBD1; DNA: TGTGCCAGCAGTGAACGCGGGACAGTCAATGAAGCTTTCTTT; CDR3: CASSERGTVNEAFF
J: TRBJ1-2; size: few; V: TRBV19; D: -; DNA: TGTGCCAGTAGTAGTGGACAGCTTACTAACTATGGCTACACCTTC; CDR3: CASSSGQLTNYGYTF
J: TRBJ2-7; size: -; V: TRBV10-1; D: -; DNA: TGCGCCAGAACGGACAGCAGCTCCTACGAGCAGTACTTC; CDR3: CARTDSSSYEQYF
J: TRBJ2-7; size: -; V: TRBV29-1; D: -; DNA: TGCAGCGGCGTAACAGGAGATGGGGAGCAGTACTTC; CDR3: CSGVTGDGEQYF
J: TRBJ2-7; size: few; V: TRBV19; D: -; DNA: TGTGCCAGTAAGGCGGCCTCCTACGAGCAGTACTTC; CDR3: CASKAASYEQYF
J: TRBJ2-7; size: -; V: TRBV7-9; D: TRBD2; DNA: TGTGCCAGCAGCCAAGTCGGGTTGGCGGGAGGGCCGGACGAGCAGTACTTC; CDR3: CASSQVGLAGGPDEQYF
J: TRBJ2-3; size: -; V: TRBV7-6; D: -; DNA: TGTGCTAGCAGCTTAGGGAGCCCCCCAGATACGCAGTATTTT; CDR3: CASSLGSPPDTQYF
J: TRBJ2-5; size: -; V: TRBV7-3; D: -; DNA: TGTGCCAGCAGCTTAGATTTTAGGGCGGGGACTCAAGAGACCCAGTACTTC; CDR3: CASSLDFRAGTQETQYF
J: TRBJ2-2; size: -; V: TRBV7-2; D: TRBD2; DNA: TGTGCCAGCAGCTCACTGGCGGGACTAAACACCGGGGAGCTGTTTTTT; CDR3: CASSSLAGLNTGELFF
J: TRBJ2-7; size: -; V: TRBV9; D: -; DNA: TGTGCCAGCAATACCGGGGATGGTTACGAGCAGTACTTC; CDR3: CASNTGDGYEQYF
J: TRBJ1-5; size: -; V: TRBV7-2; D: -; DNA: TGTGCCAGCAGCTTAGTGGTGGGGAGACAGGCCGTAGGGACCCAGCATTTT; CDR3: CASSLVVGRQAVGTQHF
J: TRBJ2-5; size: -; V: TRBV12-3/TRBV12-4; D: TRBD2; DNA: TGTGCCAGCAGCTTAAACGGGGGGGGTCACCAAGAGACCCAGTACTTC; CDR3: CASSLNGGGHQETQYF
J: TRBJ1-1; size: -; V: TRBV7-9; D: TRBD1; DNA: TGTGCCAGCAGCTGGGGGACAGGGGCGAACACTGAAGCTTTCTTT; CDR3: CASSWGTGANTEAFF
J: TRBJ1-5; size: many; V: TRBV7-2; D: -; DNA: TGTGCCAGCAGCTTTGACAATAGCAATCAGCCCCAGCATTTT; CDR3: CASSFDNSNQPQHF
J: TRBJ2-5; size: few; V: TRBV7-9; D: TRBD2; DNA: TGTGCCAGCAGCATCGGACTAGCGGGAGAGACCCAGTACTTC; CDR3: CASSIGLAGETQYF
J: TRBJ1-5; size: few; V: TRBV6-1; D: TRBD1; DNA: TGTGCCAGCACGGACAGGGTGTGGAATCAGCCCCAGCATTTT; CDR3: CASTDRVWNQPQHF
J: TRBJ2-7; size: many; V: TRBV10-3; D: TRBD1; DNA: TGTGCCATCAGTGAGTCCGGGACAGGAGCTCACTACGAGCAGTACTTC; CDR3: CAISESGTGAHYEQYF
J: TRBJ2-7; size: -; V: TRBV7-9; D: TRBD2; DNA: TGTGCCAGCAGCTTTATGCGGGAGGGCGACGAGCAGTACTTC; CDR3: CASSFMREGDEQYF
J: TRBJ2-2; size: -; V: TRBV6-5; D: TRBD2; DNA: TGTGCCAGCAGTTTCCGGGCGGGAGGAGGAACCGGGGAGCTGTTTTTT; CDR3: CASSFRAGGGTGELFF
J: TRBJ1-5; size: -; V: TRBV15; D: -; DNA: TGTGCCACCAGCAGAGATCGATGGGCCCCAGAGACCCAGCATTTT; CDR3: CATSRDRWAPETQHF
J: TRBJ1-1; size: few; V: TRBV12-3/TRBV12-4; D: TRBD1; DNA: TGTGCCAGCAAGGAGCCCGACAGGGGTAAGACTGAAGCTTTCTTT; CDR3: CASKEPDRGKTEAFF
J: TRBJ2-2; size: -; V: TRBV2; D: -; DNA: TGTGCCAGCAGTCCCCGGACACACGGGGAGCTGTTTTTT; CDR3: CASSPRTHGELFF
J: TRBJ1-4; size: -; V: TRBV15; D: TRBD1; DNA: TGTGCCACCAGCGGAGACAGGGTGTTTAATGAAAAACTGTTTTTT; CDR3: CATSGDRVFNEKLFF
J: TRBJ2-5; size: many; V: TRBV15; D: -; DNA: TGTGCCACCAGCAGTGTCGGAGCGACGACCCAGTACTTC; CDR3: CATSSVGATTQYF
J: TRBJ1-5; size: once; V: TRBV20-1; D: -; DNA: TGCAGTGCCACTCTCTGCCAGGGGAATGGGGTTACCGCGGACAATCAGCCCCAGCATTTT; CDR3: CSATLCQGNGVTADNQPQHF
J: TRBJ1-1; size: few; V: TRBV9; D: -; DNA: TGTGCCAGCAGCGCAGCCGGATTCACTGAAGCTTTCTTT; CDR3: CASSAAGFTEAFF
J: TRBJ1-1; size: few; V: TRBV7-8; D: -; DNA: TGTGCCAGCAGTCCCACTCGGGACACTGAAGCTTTCTTT; CDR3: CASSPTRDTEAFF